What follows describes a single TCR beta chain. Its cognate antigen has yet to be identified. Per-base quality was not reported, and no clone a single base away is much larger than it. CDR1 and CDR2 are read off the germline V gene as SNHLY and FYNNEI. Between the V and J ends, shortened by 11 bases and 1 base respectively, the junction contains 15 bases. CDR3 length: 13 amino acids, cysteine to phenylalanine. Only CDR3 DNA remains: 39 bases, in frame from the first base. This sample was included in a study of blood T cell repertoires in COVID-19 (dated by TCRdb to about 2020). Study-wide context: Samples from collaborators originated in the United States, Italy and Spain and spanned both the acute and convalescent phases of COVID-19. The material from the prospective study consisted of cDNA or gDNA derived from T cells, B-cell-depleted T cells, or PBMCs. Subjects who had been exposed to COVID-19, were actively infected with it, or had recovered from it provided the deeply sampled blood TCRbeta repertoires that made up the dataset. Samples were obtained from the ongoing ImmuneRACE study (first 160 participants) and from 1,254 subjects provided by 6 global collaborators. The repertoires were released in a freely available public database intended as a resource for research on the immune response to SARS-CoV-2. Sample metadata almost always included a de-identified subject ID, COVID-19 status, age in years and sex. HLA class I and class II types, where available, came from metadata supplied by the sample provider rather than from assay-based typing.

The immunoSEQ Assay, a bias-controlled multiplex PCR, was used to amplify TCRbeta CDR3 regions from genomic DNA. The original pipeline was this. Within the assay, amplification of reference gene primers was used to estimate how many nucleated cells each sample contained. To quantify the absolute abundance of each unique TCRbeta CDR3 rearrangement, sequence reads were collapsed and filtered. For each sample, productive Simpson clonality was calculated by taking the square root of Simpson's diversity index across productive rearrangements. Not all clones reach the TCRdb copy of this immuneACCESS table, which keeps in-frame sequences only. Checked studies attribute under half of the gap to unresolved V genes and leave the rest unexplained. The V and J calls and clone size were taken over from that table, and D and trimming were inferred from the DNA. This sample is represented by about 58,000 clones; nearly 90% of them were singletons. Clones ranked in the top ten supply about 12% of the sample.

What the authors observed across the whole study: The amount of clinical and demographic metadata varied by source and participant and was provided uncurated.

Collaborating institutions collected whole blood in K2EDTA tubes following their own protocols. For TCRbeta analysis, collaborators shipped samples in one of three forms: frozen whole blood, isolated PBMCs, or DNA extracted from either of those sample types. The sample comprised peripheral blood. The V and J segments used are TRBV2 and TRBJ2-7; TRBD2 is a possible D gene, resting on 6 matching bases. The clonotype was recovered from a man between 60 and 75 years old with active COVID-19. The nucleotide sequence is TGTGCCGGAGGCGGGACTCTTTCCTACGAGCAGTACTTC. It encodes CAGGGTLSYEQYF.